This TCR beta chain appears in the sequencing data of a study of OX40 agonist ivuxolimab in advanced cancers. Study information: Administration of intravenous ivuxolimab to patients occurred every 2 weeks at 0.01 to 10 mg/kg.

Trimming cost V 4 bases and J 4 bases; bases outside gene matches: 6. The CDR3 contains 14 residues. The V gene's germline CDR1 is SEHNR and CDR2 FQNEAQ (reference sequence). This clone was detected only a few times. Repertoires were generated with immunoSEQ multiplex PCR, while TCRdb's copy carries only in-frame clones and drops some. Of 65,000 to 95,000 clones listed, around 92% were seen once; the top ten hold over 8%. The V gene is TRBV7-9, the J gene TRBJ1-2; 7 nucleotides align to TRBD1. Source: CD4+ or CD8+ T cells sorted from blood, taken in a trial of the OX40 agonist ivuxolimab. The receptor was isolated from an adult with an advanced solid tumor such as melanoma, head and neck, liver or kidney cancer. CDR3 protein: CASSSWDSIYGYTF. CDR3 sequence (DNA): TGTGCCAGCAGCTCATGGGACAGTATCTATGGCTACACCTTC.